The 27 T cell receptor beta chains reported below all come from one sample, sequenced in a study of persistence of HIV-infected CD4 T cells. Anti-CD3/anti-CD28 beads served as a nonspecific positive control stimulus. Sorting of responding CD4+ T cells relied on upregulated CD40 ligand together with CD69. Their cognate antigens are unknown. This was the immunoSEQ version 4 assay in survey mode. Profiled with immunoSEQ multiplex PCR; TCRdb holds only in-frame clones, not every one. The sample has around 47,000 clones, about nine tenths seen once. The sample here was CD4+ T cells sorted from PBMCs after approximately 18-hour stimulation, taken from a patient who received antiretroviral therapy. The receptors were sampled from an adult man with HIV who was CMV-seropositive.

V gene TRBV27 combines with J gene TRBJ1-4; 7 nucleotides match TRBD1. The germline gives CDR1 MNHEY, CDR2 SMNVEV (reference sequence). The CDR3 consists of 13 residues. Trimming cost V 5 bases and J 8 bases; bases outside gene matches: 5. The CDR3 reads CASSPGTAEKLFF. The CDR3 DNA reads TGTGCCAGCAGTCCGGGGACAGCGGAAAAACTGTTTTTT.

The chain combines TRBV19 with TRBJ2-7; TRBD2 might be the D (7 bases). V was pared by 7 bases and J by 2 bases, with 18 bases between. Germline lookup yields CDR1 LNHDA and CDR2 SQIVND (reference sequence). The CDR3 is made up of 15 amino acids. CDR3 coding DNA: TGTGCCAGTACCCCAACAGGGAGGGGCGCCTACGAGCAGTACTTC. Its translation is CASTPTGRGAYEQYF.

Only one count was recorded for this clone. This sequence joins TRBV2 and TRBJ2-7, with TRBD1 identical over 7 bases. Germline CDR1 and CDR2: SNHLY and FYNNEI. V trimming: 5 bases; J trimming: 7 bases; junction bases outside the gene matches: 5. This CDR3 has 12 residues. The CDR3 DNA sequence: TGTGCCAGCAGTACAGGGGTTGGAGAGCAGTACTTC. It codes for CASSTGVGEQYF.

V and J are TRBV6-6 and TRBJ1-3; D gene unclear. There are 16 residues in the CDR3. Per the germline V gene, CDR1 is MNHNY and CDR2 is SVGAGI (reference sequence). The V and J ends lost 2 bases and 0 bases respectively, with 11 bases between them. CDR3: CASSYDPLRSGNTIYF. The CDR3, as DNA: TGTGCCAGCAGTTACGATCCCCTCCGCTCTGGAAACACCATATATTTT.

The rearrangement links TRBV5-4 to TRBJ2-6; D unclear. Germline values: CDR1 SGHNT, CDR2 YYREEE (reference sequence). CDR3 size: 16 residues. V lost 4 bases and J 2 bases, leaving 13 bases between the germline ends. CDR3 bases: TGTGCCAGCAGCCCTCTCTTGCGCCCTGGGGCCAACGTCCTGACTTTC. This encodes CASSPLLRPGANVLTF.

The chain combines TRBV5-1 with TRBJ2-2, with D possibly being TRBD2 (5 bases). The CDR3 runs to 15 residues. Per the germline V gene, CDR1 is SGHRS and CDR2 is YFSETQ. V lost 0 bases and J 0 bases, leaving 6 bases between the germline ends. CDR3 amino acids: CASSLGRANTGELFF. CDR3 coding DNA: TGCGCCAGCAGCTTGGGGCGGGCGAACACCGGGGAGCTGTTTTTT.

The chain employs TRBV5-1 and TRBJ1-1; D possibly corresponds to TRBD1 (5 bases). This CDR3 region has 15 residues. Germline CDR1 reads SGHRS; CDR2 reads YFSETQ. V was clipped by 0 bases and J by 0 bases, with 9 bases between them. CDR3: CASSLDRSLNTEAFF. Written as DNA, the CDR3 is TGCGCCAGCAGCTTGGACAGGAGTTTGAACACTGAAGCTTTCTTT.

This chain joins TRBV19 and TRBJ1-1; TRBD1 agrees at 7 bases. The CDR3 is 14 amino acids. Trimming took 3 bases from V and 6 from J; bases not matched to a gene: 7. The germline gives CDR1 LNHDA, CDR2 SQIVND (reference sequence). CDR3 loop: CASSIGQGVAEAFF. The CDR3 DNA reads TGTGCCAGTAGTATCGGCCAGGGGGTCGCTGAAGCTTTCTTT. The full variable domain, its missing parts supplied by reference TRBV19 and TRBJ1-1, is DGGITQSPKYLFRKEGQNVTLSCEQNLNHDAMYWYRQDPGQGLRLIYYSQIVNDFQKGDIAEGYSVSREKKESFPLTVTSAQKNPTAFYLCASSIGQGVAEAFFGQGTRLTVV.

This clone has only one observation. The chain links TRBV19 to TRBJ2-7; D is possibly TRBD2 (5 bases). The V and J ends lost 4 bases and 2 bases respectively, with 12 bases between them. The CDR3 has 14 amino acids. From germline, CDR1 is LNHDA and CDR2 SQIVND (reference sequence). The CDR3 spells CASSTEDGPYEQYF. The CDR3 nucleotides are TGTGCCAGTAGTACGGAGGACGGTCCCTACGAGCAGTACTTC.

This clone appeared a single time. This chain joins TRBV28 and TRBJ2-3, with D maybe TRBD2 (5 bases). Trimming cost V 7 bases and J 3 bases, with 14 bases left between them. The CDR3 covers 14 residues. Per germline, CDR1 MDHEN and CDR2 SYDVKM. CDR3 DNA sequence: TGTGCCAGCAACTGGGCACTAGTGACAGATACGCAGTATTTT. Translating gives CASNWALVTDTQYF. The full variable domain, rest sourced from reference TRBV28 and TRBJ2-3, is DVKVTQSSRYLVKRTGEKVFLECVQDMDHENMFWYRQDPGLGLRLIYFSYDVKMKEKGDIPEGYSVSREKKERFSLILESASTNQTSMYLCASNWALVTDTQYFGPGTRLTVL.

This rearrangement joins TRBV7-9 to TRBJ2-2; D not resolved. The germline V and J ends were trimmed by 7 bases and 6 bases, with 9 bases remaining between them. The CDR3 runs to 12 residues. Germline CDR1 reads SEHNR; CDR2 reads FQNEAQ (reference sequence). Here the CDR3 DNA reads TGTGCCAGCAATTCGGCGGCCGGGGAGCTGTTTTTT. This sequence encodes CASNSAAGELFF.

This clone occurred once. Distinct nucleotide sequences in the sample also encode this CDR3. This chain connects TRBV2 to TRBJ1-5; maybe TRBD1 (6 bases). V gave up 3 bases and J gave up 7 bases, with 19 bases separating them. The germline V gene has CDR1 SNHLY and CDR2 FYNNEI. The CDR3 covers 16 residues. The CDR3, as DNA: TGTGCCAGCAGTGATATGGAGGGGGTAGGGGGGCAGCCCCAGCATTTT. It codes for CASSDMEGVGGQPQHF.

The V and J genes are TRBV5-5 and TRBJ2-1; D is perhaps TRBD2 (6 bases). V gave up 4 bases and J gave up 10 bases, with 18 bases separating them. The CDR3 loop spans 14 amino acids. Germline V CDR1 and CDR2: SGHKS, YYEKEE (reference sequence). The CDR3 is CASSTPGTDIEQFF. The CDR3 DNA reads TGTGCCAGCAGCACTCCCGGGACTGACATCGAGCAGTTCTTC.

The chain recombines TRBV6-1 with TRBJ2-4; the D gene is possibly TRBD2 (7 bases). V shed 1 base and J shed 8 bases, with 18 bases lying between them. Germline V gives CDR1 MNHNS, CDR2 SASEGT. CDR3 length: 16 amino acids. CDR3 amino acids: CASSEDGGRVWDIQYF. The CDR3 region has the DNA TGTGCCAGCAGTGAAGACGGGGGGCGGGTTTGGGACATTCAGTACTTC.

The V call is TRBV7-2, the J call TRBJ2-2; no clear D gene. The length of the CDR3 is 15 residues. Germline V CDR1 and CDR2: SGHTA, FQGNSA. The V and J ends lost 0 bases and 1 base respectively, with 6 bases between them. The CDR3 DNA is TGTGCCAGCAGCTTAGCCCCCGGGAACACCGGGGAGCTGTTTTTT. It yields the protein CASSLAPGNTGELFF.

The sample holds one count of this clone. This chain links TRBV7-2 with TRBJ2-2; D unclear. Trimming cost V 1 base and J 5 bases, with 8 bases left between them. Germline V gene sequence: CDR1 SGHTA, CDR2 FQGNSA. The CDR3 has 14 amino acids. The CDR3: CASSLVGGTGELFF. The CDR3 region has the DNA TGTGCCAGCAGCTTAGTAGGTGGAACCGGGGAGCTGTTTTTT. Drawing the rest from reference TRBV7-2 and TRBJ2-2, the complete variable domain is GAGVSQSPSNKVTEKGKDVELRCDPISGHTALYWYRQSLGQGLEFLIYFQGNSAPDKSGLPSDRFSAERTGGSVSTLTIQRTQQEDSAVYLCASSLVGGTGELFFGEGSRLTVL.

CDR3 loop: CSASIEAFF. The CDR3 DNA is TGCAGTGCCAGCATTGAAGCTTTCTTT. The V gene is TRBV20-1, the J gene TRBJ1-1; no clear D. Germline V CDR1 and CDR2: DFQATT, SNEGSKA (reference sequence). CDR3 length: 9 residues. Trimming shortened V by 6 bases and J by 7 bases, and 6 bases separated the two germline ends.

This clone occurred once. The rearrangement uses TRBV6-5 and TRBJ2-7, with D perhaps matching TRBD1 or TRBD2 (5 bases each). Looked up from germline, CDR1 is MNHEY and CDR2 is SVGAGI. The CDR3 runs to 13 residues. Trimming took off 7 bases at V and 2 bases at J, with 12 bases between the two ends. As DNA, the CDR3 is TGTGCCAGCACCCGAAGAGGGGCCTACGAGCAGTACTTC. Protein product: CASTRRGAYEQYF.

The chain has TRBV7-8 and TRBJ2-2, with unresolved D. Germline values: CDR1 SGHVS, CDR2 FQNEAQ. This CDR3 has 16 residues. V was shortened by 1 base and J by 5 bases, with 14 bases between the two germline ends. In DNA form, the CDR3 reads TGTGCCAGCAGCTTAGTCCGGATCCCCACGACCGGGGAGCTGTTTTTT. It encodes CASSLVRIPTTGELFF.

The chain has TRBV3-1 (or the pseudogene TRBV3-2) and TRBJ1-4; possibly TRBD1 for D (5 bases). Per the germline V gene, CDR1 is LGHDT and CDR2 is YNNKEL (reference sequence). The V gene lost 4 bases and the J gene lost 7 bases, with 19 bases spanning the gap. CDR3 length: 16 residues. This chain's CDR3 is CASSPNFGGRSEKLFF. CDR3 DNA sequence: TGTGCCAGCAGCCCGAACTTTGGGGGTAGGAGTGAAAAACTGTTTTTT.

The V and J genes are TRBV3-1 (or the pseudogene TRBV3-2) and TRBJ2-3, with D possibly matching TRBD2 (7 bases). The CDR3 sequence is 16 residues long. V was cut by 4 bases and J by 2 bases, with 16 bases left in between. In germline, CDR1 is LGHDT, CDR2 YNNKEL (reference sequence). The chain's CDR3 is CASSPRGREVTDTQYF. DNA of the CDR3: TGTGCCAGCAGCCCAAGGGGGAGGGAGGTCACAGATACGCAGTATTTT.

CDR3 nucleotide sequence: TGCGCCAGCAGCTTGGTTTCAGATACGCAGTATTTT. Its protein product is CASSLVSDTQYF. The V and J genes are TRBV5-1 and TRBJ2-3; no reliable D call. CDR1 is SGHRS and CDR2 is YFSETQ in the germline V gene. This CDR3 region has 12 residues. V lost 0 bases and J lost 4, with 3 bases in between.

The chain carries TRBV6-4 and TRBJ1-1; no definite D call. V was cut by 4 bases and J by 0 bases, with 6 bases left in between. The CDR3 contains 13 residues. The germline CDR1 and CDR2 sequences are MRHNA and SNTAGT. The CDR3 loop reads CASSARMNTEAFF. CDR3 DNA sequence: TGTGCCAGCAGTGCCAGGATGAACACTGAAGCTTTCTTT.

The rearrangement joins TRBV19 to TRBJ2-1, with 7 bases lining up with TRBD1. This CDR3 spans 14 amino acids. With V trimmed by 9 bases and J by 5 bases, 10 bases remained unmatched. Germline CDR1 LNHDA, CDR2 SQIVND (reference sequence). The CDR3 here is CASQTGDTNNEQFF. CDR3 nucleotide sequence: TGTGCCAGCCAAACAGGGGACACTAACAATGAGCAGTTCTTC.

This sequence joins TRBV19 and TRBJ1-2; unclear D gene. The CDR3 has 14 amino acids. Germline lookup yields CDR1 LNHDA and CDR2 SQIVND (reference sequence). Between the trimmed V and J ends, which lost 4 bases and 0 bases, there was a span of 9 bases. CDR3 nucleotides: TGTGCCAGTAGTAGGCAGGCGGCTAACTATGGCTACACCTTC. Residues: CASSRQAANYGYTF.

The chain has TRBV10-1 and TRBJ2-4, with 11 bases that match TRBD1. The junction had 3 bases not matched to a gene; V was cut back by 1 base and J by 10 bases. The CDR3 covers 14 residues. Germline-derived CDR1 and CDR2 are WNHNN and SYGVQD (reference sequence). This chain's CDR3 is CASSEFRDRGIQYF. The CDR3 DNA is TGCGCCAGCAGTGAGTTCCGGGACAGGGGGATTCAGTACTTC.

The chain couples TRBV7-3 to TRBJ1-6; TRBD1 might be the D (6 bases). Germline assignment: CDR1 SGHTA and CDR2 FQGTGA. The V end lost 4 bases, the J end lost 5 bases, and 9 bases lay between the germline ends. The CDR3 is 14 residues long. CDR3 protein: CASSSQGHNSPLHF. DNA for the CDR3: TGTGCCAGCAGCTCCCAGGGGCATAATTCACCCCTCCACTTT.